This T cell receptor (beta chain) was sequenced during a study of blood T cell repertoires in COVID-19. Turning to the study itself: Acute and convalescent COVID-19 specimens originated in the United States, Italy and Spain. T cells, B-cell-depleted T cells, or PBMCs provided the cDNA or gDNA that served as material.

Source study methods: Reference gene primer amplification yielded estimated nucleated cell counts. Sequencing used immunoSEQ multiplex PCR; TCRdb keeps in-frame clones, though not all of them. D and trimming come from the DNA, and the V and J calls and clone size come from that table. Of nearly 50,000 clones listed, approximately 90% are singletons. The germline CDR1 and CDR2 sequences are SNHLY and FYNNEI. Trimming removed 4 bases at V and 7 bases at J, with 17 bases between. This CDR3 contains 15 residues. The TCR sequence derives from a man aged 40-49 years with active COVID-19. The J gene is TRBJ1-5, the V gene TRBV2, with D tentatively TRBD1 (6 bases). Sequenced material: peripheral blood. CDR3 sequence: CASSVMGAGKQPQHF. Here the CDR3 DNA reads TGTGCCAGCAGTGTCATGGGGGCAGGGAAACAGCCCCAGCATTTT.